The present entry profiles one T cell receptor beta chain with its context. Sequencing used immunoSEQ multiplex PCR; TCRdb keeps in-frame clones, though not all of them. This sample has under 45,000 clones, with around 80% found just once. This entry is derived from a study of blood T cell repertoires in COVID-19. Overall study: Specimens from acute and convalescent COVID-19 originated in the United States, Italy and Spain.

V lost 1 base to trimming and J lost 0 bases, with 6 bases between them. The CDR3 loop spans 14 amino acids. Germline CDR1 is SGHTA and CDR2 is FQGNSA. The rearrangement links TRBV7-2 to TRBJ1-1; D remains unclear. The source of this sequence is a human donor in a cohort sampled during active COVID-19. The specimen was peripheral blood. The CDR3 region has the DNA TGTGCCAGCAGCTTAGATCGGGTGAACACTGAAGCTTTCTTT. Translation: CASSLDRVNTEAFF.